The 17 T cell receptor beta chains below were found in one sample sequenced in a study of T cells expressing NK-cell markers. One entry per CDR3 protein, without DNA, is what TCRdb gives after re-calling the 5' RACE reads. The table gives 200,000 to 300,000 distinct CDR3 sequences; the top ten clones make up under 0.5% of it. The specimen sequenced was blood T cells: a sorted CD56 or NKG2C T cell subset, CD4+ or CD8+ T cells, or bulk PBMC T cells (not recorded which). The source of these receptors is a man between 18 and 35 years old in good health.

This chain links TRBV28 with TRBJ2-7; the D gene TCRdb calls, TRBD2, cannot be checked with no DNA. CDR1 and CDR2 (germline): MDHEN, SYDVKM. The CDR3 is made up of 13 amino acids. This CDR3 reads CASISGTSYEQYF.

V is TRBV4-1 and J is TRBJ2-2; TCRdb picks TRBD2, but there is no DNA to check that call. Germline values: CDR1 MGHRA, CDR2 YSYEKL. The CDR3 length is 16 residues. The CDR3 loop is CASSQLPGVAAGELFF.

CDR3: CASSYMTETAEAFF. The genes are TRBV12-3 or TRBV12-4 and TRBJ1-1; TCRdb's D call of TRBD1 is untestable without DNA. CDR3 length equals 14 residues.

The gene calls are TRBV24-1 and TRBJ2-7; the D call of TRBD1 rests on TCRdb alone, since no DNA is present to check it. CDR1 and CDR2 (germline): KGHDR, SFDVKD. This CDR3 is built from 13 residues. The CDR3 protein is CATSEGDRAEQYF.

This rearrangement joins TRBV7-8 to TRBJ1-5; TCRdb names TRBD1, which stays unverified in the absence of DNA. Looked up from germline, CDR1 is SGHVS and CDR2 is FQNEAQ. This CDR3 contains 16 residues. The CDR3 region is CASSWGGANSNQPQHF.

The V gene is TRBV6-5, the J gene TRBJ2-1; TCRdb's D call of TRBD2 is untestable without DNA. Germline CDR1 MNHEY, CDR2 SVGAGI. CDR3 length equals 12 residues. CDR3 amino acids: CASSQPGLAKFF.

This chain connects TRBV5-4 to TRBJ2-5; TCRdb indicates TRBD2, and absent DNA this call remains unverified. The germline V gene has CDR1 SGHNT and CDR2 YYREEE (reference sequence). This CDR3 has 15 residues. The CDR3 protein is CASSSQTSGQETQYF.

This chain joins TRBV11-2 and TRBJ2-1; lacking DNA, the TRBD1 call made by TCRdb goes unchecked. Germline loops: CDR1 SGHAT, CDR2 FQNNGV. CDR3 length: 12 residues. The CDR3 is CASSFRVNEQFF.

The chain's CDR3 is CASSQPGQRPYNEQFF. This sequence joins TRBV4-1 and TRBJ2-1; with no DNA, the TCRdb D assignment of TRBD1 cannot be verified. Germline V gene sequence: CDR1 MGHRA, CDR2 YSYEKL. The length of the CDR3 is 16 residues.

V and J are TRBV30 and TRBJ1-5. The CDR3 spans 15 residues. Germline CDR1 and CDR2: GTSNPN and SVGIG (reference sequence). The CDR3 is CAWSKKVMSNQPQHF.

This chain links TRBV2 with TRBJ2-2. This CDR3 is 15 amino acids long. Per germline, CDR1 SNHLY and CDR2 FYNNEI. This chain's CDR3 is CASSVGDSSAGELFF.

The CDR3 here is CASSPGLAEPYNEQFF. This rearrangement joins TRBV5-1 to TRBJ2-1; as DNA is missing, the TRBD2 call by TCRdb cannot be tested. Looked up from germline, CDR1 is SGHRS and CDR2 is YFSETQ. CDR3 length: 16 amino acids.

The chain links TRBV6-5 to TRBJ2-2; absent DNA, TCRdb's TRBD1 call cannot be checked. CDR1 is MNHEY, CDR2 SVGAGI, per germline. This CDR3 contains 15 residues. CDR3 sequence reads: CASSRLPDVTGELFF.

The CDR3 reads CASTPDGGRNEQFF. This chain uses TRBV5-5 with TRBJ2-1; the TCRdb call, TRBD1, lacks DNA for checking. CDR1 is SGHKS, CDR2 YYEKEE, per germline (reference sequence). The CDR3 is 14 residues long. The variable domain in full, completed from reference TRBV5-5 and TRBJ2-1, reads DAGVTQSPTHLIKTRGQQVTLRCSPISGHKSVSWYQQVLGQGPQFIFQYYEKEERGRGNFPDRFSARQFPNYSSELNVNALLLGDSALYLCASTPDGGRNEQFFGPGTRLTVL.

The CDR3 region is CASRERTGQTGVWDTQYF. The chain links TRBV12-3 or TRBV12-4 to TRBJ2-3; the TCRdb D gene call, TRBD2, has no DNA to confirm it. This CDR3 has 18 amino acids.

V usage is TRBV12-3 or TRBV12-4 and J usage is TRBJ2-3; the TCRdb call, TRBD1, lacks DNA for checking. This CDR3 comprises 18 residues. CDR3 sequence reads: CASSRPKGTGEWGDTQYF.

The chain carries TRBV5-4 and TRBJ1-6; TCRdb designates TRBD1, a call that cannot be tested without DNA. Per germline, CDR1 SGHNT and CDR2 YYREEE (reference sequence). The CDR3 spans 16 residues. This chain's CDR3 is CASSLGTVSSYSPLHF.